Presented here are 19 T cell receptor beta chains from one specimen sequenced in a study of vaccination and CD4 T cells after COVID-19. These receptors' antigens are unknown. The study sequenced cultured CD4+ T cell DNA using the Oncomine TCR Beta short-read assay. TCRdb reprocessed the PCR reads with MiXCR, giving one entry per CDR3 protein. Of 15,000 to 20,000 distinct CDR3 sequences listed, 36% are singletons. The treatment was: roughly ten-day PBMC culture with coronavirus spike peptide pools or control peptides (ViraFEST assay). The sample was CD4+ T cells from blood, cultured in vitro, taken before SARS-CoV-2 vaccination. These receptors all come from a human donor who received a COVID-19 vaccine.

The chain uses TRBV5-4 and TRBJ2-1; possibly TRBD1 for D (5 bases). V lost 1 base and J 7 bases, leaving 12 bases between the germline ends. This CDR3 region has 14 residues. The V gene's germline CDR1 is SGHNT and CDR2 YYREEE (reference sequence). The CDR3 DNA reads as TGTGCCAGCAGCTTGCAGGGAAATTTGAATGAGCAGTTCTTC. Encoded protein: CASSLQGNLNEQFF.

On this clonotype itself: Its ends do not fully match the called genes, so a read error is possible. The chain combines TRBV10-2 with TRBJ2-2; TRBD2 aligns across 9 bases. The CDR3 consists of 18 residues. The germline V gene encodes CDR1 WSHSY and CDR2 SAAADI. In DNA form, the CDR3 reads TGCGCCAGCAGCCAAGCTGCTAGCGGGGCGCCATTAACCGGGGAGCTGCTTTTT. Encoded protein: CASSQAASGAPLTGELLF.

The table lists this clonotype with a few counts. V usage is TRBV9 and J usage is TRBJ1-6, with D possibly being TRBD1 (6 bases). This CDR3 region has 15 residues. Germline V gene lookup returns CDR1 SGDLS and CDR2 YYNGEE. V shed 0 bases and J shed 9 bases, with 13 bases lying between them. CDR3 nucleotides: TGTGCCAGCAGCGTAGGGGGCAGGGGTGCTTCACCCCTCCACTTT. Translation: CASSVGGRGASPLHF. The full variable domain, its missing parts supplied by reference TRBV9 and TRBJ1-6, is DSGVTQTPKHLITATGQRVTLRCSPRSGDLSVYWYQQSLDQGLQFLIQYYNGEERAKGNILERFSAQQFPDLHSELNLSSLELGDSALYFCASSVGGRGASPLHFGNGTRLTVT.

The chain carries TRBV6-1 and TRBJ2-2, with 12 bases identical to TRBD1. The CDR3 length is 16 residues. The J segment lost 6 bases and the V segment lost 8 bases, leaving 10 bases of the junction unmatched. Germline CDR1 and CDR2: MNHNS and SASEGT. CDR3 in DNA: TGTGCCAGCGAGAAAGGGACAGGGGGCTTCGCCGGGGAGCTGTTTTTT. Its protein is CASEKGTGGFAGELFF.

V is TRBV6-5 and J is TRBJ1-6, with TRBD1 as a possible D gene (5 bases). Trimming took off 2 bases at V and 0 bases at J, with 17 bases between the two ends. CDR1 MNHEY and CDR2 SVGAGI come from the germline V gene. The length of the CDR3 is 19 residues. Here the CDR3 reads CASSYPPPTVSSYNSPLHF. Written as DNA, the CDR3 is TGTGCCAGCAGTTACCCCCCGCCGACAGTCAGCTCCTATAATTCACCCCTCCACTTT.

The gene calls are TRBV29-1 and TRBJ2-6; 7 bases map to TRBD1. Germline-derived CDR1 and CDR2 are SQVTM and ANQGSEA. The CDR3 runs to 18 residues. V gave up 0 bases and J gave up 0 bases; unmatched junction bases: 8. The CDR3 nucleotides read TGCAGCGTTGAAGATCTGAGACAGGGCGCCTCTGGGGCCAACGTCCTGACTTTC. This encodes CSVEDLRQGASGANVLTF.

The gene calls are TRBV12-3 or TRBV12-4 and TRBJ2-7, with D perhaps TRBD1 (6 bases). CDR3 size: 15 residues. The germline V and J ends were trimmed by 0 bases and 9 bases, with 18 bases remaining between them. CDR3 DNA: TGTGCCAGCAGTTTAGCCTCAGGGGCCGCCGTCGGGCAGTACTTC. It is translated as CASSLASGAAVGQYF.

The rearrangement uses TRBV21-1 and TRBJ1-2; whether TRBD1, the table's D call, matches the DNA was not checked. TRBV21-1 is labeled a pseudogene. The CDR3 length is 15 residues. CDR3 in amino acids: CASSARDSANYGYTF. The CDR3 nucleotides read TGTGCCAGCAGCGCCAGGGACAGTGCTAACTATGGCTACACCTTC.

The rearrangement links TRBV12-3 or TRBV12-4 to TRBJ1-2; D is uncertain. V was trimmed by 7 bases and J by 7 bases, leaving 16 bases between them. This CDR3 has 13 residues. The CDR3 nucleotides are TGTGCCAGCAAAACCCGGATGAGGGTTGGCTACACCTTC. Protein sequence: CASKTRMRVGYTF.

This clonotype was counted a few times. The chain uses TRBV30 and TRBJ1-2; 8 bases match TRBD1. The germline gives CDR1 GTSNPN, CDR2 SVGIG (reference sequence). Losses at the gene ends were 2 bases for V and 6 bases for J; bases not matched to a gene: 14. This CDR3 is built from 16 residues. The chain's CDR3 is CAWSPPDREVLHGYTF. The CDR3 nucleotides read TGTGCCTGGAGTCCCCCGGACAGGGAAGTCCTCCATGGCTACACCTTC.

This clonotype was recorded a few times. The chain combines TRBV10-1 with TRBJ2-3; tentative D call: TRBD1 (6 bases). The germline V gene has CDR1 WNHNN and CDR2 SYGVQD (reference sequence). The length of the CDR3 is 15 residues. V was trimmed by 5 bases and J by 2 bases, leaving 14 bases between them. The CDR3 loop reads CASSRGQRNTDTQYF. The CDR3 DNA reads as TGCGCCAGCAGTCGAGGACAGAGGAACACAGATACGCAGTATTTT.

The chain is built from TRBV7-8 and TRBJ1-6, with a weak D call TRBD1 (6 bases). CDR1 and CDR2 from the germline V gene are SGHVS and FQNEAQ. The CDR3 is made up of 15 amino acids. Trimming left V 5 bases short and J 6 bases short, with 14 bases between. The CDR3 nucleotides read TGTGCCAGCAGCCCTGGGACACAGAGTAATTCACCCCTCCACTTT. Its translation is CASSPGTQSNSPLHF.

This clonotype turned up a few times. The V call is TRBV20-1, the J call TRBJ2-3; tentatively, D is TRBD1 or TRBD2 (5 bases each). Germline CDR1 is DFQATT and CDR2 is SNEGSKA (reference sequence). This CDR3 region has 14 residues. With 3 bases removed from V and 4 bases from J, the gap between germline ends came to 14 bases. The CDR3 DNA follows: TGCAGTGCTAGGGGGGTAGGAGCCCCAGATACGCAGTATTTT. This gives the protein CSARGVGAPDTQYF.

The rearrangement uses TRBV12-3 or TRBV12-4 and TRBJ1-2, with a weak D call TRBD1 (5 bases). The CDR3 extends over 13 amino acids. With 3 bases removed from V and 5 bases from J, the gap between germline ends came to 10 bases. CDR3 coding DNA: TGTGCCAGCAGTTTTTCCAGGGAGTATGGCTACACCTTC. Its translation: CASSFSREYGYTF.

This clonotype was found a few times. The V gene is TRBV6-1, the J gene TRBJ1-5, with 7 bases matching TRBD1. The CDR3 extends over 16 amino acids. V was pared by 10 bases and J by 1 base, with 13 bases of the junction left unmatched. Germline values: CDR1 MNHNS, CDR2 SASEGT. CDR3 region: CATRGGREGSNQPQHF. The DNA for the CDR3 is TGTGCCACCAGGGGGGGGAGGGAGGGGAGCAATCAGCCCCAGCATTTT.

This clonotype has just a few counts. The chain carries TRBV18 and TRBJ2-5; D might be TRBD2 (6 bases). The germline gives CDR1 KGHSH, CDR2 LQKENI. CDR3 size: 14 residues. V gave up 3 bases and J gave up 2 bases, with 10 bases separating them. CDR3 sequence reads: CASSPSGVQETQYF. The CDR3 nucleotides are TGTGCCAGCTCACCTTCGGGAGTACAAGAGACCCAGTACTTC.

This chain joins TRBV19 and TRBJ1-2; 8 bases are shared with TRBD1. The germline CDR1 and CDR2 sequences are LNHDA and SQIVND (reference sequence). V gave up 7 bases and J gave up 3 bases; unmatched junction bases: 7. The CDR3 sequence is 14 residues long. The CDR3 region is CASTSDRGDYGYTF. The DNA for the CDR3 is TGTGCCAGTACCTCAGACAGGGGTGACTATGGCTACACCTTC.

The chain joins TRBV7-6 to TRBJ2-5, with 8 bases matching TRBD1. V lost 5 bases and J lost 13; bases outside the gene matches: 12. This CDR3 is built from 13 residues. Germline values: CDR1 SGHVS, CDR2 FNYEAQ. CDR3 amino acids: CASSTGTGLSRYF. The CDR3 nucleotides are TGTGCCAGCAGCACCGGGACAGGCCTCAGTCGGTACTTC. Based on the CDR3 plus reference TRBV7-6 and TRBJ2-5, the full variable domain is GAGVSQSPRYKVTKRGQDVALRCDPISGHVSLYWYRQALGQGPEFLTYFNYEAQQDKSGLPNDRFSAERPEGSISTLTIQRTEQRDSAMYRCASSTGTGLSRYFGPGTRLLVL.

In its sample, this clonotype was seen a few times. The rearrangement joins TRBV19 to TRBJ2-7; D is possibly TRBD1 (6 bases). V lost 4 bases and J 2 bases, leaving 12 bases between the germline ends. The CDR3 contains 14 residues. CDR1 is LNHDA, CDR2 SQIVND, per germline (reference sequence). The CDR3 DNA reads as TGTGCCAGTAGTAGGACAGCTACTACCTACGAGCAGTACTTC. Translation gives CASSRTATTYEQYF.